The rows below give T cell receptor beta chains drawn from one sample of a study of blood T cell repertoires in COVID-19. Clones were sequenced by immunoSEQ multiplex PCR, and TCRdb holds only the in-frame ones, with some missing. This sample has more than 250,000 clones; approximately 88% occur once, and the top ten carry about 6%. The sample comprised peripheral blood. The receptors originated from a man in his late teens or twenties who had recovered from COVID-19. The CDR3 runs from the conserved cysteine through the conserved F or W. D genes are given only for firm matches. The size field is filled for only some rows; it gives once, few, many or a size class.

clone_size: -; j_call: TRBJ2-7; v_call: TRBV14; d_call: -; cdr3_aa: CASSQATSYEQYF; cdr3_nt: TGTGCCAGCAGCCAAGCGACTTCCTACGAGCAGTACTTC
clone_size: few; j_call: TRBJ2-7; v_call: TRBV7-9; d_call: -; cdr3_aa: CASSLQGDSYEQYF; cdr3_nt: TGTGCCAGCAGCTTACAGGGCGACTCCTACGAGCAGTACTTC
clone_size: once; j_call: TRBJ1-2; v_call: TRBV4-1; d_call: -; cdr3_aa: CASSQDRTPNYGYTF; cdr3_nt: TGCGCCAGCAGCCAAGATCGCACACCAAACTATGGCTACACCTTC
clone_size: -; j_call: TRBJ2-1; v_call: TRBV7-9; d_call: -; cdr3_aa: CASSSRGASRNEQFF; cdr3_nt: TGTGCCAGCAGCTCCCGGGGGGCTAGCAGGAATGAGCAGTTCTTC
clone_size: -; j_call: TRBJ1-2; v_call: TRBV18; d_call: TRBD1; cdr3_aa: CASSPRSGGYGYTF; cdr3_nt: TGTGCCAGCTCACCACGGTCAGGGGGCTATGGCTACACCTTC
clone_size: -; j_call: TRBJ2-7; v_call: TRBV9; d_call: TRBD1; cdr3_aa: CASSVGGDSYEQYF; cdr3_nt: TGTGCCAGCAGCGTAGGAGGGGACAGCTACGAGCAGTACTTC
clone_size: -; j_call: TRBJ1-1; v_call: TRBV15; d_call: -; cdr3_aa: CATSRGQSNTEAFF; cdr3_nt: TGTGCCACCAGCAGAGGACAGTCGAACACTGAAGCTTTCTTT
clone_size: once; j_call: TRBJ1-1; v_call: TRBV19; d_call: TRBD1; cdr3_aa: CASSPGTANTEAFF; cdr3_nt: TGTGCCAGTAGTCCCGGGACAGCGAACACTGAAGCTTTCTTT
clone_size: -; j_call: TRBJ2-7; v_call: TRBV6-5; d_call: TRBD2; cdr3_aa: CASSYSGLAGFYEQYF; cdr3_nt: TGTGCCAGCAGTTACTCTGGGCTAGCGGGCTTCTACGAGCAGTACTTC
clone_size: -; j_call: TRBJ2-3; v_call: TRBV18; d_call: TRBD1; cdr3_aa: CASSPDRGTDTQYF; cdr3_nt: TGTGCCAGCTCACCGGACAGGGGCACAGATACGCAGTATTTT
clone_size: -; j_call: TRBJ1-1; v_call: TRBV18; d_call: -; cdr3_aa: CASSPDRSTEAFF; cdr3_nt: TGTGCCAGCTCACCCGACAGGAGCACTGAAGCTTTCTTT
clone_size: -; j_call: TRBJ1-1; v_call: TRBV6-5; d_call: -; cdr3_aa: CASSYSTTVDTEAFF; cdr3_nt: TGTGCCAGCAGTTACTCCACGACAGTTGACACTGAAGCTTTCTTT
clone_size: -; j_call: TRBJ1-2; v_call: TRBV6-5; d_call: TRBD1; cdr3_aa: CASSYRGPYGYTF; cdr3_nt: TGTGCCAGCAGTTATAGGGGGCCCTATGGCTACACCTTC
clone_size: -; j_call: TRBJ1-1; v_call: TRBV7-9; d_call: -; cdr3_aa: CASSSQDTLNTEAFF; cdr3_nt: TGTGCCAGCAGCTCCCAGGACACCTTGAACACTGAAGCTTTCTTT
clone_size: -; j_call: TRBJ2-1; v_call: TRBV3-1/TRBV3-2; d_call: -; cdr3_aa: CASSQLGGNEQFF; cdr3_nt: TGTGCCAGCAGCCAGCTCGGGGGCAATGAGCAGTTCTTC
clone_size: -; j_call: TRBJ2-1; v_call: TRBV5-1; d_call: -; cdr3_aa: CASSLEGLPTYNEQFF; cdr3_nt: TGCGCCAGCAGCTTGGAGGGGCTCCCCACCTACAATGAGCAGTTCTTC
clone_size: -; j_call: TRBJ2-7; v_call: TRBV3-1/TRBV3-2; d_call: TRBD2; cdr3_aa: CASSQAGGRNEQYF; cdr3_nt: TGTGCCAGCAGCCAAGCGGGGGGGAGGAACGAGCAGTACTTC
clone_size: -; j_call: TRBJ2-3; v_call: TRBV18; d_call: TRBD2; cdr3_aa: CASQGTSGRETTDTQYF; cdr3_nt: TGTGCCAGCCAAGGGACTAGCGGGAGAGAAACCACAGATACGCAGTATTTT
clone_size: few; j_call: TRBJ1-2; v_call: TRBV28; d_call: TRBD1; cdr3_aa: CASSYTSDRDGYTF; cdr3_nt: TGTGCCAGCAGTTACACATCCGACAGGGACGGCTACACCTTC
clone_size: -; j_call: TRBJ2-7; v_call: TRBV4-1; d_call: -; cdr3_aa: CASSRGRGLSYEQYF; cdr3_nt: TGCGCCAGCAGCCGCGGTAGGGGCCTCTCCTACGAGCAGTACTTC
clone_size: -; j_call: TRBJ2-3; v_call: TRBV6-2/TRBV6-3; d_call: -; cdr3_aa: CASSQTGVAGASTDTQYF; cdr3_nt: TGTGCCAGCAGTCAGACAGGGGTAGCGGGGGCTTCCACAGATACGCAGTATTTT
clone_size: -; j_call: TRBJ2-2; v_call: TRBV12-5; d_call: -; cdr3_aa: CASADRDKNTGELFF; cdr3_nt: TGTGCTAGTGCCGACCGGGACAAGAACACCGGGGAGCTGTTTTTT
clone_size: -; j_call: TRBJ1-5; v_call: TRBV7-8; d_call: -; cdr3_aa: CASSFNAGTINQPQHF; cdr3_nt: TGTGCCAGCAGCTTTAACGCGGGGACCATCAATCAGCCCCAGCATTTT
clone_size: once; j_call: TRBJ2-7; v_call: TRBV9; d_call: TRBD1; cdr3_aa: CASSGRQGTYEQYF; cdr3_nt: TGTGCCAGCAGCGGAAGACAGGGGACCTACGAGCAGTACTTC
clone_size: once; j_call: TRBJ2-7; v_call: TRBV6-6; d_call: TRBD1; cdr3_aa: CASSPGTGGGEQYF; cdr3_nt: TGTGCCAGCAGTCCCGGGACAGGGGGCGGAGAGCAGTACTTC